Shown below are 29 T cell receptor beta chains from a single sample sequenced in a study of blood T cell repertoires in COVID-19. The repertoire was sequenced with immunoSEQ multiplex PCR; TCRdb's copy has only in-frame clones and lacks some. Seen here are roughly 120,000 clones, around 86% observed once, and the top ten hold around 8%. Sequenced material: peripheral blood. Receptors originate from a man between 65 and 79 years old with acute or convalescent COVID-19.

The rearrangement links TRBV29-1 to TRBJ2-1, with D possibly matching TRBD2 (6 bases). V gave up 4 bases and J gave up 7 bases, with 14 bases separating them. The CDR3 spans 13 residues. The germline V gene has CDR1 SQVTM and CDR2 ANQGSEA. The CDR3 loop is CSVVREFGNEQFF. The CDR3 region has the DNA TGCAGCGTTGTGCGGGAATTCGGGAATGAGCAGTTCTTC.

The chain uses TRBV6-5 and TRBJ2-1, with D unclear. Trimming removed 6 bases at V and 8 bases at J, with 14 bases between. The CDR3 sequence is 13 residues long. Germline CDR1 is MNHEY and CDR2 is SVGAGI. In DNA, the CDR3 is TGTGCCAGCAGAACGGGTTTACACGATGAGCAGTTCTTC. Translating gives CASRTGLHDEQFF.

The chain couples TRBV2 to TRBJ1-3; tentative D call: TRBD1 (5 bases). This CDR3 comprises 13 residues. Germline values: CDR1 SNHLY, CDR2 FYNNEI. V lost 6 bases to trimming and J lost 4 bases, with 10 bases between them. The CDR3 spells CASRPGMGNTIYF. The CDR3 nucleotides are TGTGCCAGCAGGCCAGGGATGGGAAACACCATATATTTT.

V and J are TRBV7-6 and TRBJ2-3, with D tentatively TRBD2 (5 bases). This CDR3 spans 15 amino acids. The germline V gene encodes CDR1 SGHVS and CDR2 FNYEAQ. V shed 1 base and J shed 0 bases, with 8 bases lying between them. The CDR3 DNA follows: TGTGCCAGCAGCTTAGAGTCGGGAAGCACAGATACGCAGTATTTT. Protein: CASSLESGSTDTQYF.

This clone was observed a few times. CDR3 protein: CASSSGLLPYEQYF. The CDR3 DNA sequence: TGTGCCAGCAGCTCTGGACTTCTCCCCTACGAGCAGTACTTC. The V call is TRBV6-6, the J call TRBJ2-7, with D perhaps TRBD2 (5 bases). The CDR3 is made up of 14 amino acids. Trimming removed 6 bases at V and 2 bases at J, with 14 bases between. Germline V gene lookup returns CDR1 MNHNY and CDR2 SVGAGI (reference sequence).

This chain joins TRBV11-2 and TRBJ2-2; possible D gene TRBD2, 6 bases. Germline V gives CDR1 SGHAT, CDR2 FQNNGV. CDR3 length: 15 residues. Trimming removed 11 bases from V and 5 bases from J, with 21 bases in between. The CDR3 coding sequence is TGTGCCTTCGGCGGGGAGACAGCTACAACCGGGGAGCTGTTTTTT. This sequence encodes CAFGGETATTGELFF.

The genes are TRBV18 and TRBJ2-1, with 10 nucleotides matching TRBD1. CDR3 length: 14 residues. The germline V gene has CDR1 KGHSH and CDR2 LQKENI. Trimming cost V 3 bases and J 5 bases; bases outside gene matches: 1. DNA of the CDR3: TGTGCCAGCTCACCCGGGACAGGGGACAATGAGCAGTTCTTC. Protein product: CASSPGTGDNEQFF.

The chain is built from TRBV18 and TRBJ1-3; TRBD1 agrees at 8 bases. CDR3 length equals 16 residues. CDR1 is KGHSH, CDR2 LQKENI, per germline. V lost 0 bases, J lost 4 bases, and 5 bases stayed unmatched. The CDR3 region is CASSPPAGGQGNTIYF. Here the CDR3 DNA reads TGTGCCAGCTCACCACCGGCAGGGGGCCAAGGAAACACCATATATTTT.

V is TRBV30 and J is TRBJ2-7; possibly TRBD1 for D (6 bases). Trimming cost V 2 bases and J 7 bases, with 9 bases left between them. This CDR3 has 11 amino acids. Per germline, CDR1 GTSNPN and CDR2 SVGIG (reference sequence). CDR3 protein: CAWSFGTEQYF. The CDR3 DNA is TGTGCCTGGAGTTTTGGGACAGAGCAGTACTTC.

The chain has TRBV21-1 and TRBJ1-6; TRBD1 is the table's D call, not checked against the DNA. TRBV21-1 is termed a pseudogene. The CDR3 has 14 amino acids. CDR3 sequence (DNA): TGTGCCAGCAGCAAAGCAGACACCAAGGGGCCCCTCCACTTT. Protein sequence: CASSKADTKGPLHF.

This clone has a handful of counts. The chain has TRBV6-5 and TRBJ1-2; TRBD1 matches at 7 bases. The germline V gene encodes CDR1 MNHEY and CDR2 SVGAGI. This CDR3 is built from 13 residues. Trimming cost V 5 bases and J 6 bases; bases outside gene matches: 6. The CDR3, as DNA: TGTGCCAGCAGTATACAGACAGGGAATGGCTACACCTTC. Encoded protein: CASSIQTGNGYTF.

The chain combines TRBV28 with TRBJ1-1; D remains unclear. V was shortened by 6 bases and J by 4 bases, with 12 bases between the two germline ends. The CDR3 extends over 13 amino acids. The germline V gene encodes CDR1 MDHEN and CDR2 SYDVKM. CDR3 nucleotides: TGTGCCAGCAGCCTCAGGTTCCCCACTGAAGCTTTCTTT. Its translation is CASSLRFPTEAFF.

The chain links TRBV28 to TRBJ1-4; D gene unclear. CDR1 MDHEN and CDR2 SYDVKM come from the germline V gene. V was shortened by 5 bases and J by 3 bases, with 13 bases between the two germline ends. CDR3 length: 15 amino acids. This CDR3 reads CASSIPQIPNEKLFF. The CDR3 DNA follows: TGTGCCAGCAGTATTCCCCAGATACCTAATGAAAAACTGTTTTTT.

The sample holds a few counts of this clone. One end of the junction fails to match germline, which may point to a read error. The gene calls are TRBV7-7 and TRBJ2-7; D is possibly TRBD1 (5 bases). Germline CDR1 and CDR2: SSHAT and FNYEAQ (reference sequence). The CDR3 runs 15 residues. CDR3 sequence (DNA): TGTGCTAGCAGGTCAAGCCCTAGGGGTGTTTACGAGCAGTACTTC. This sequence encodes CASRSSPRGVYEQYF.

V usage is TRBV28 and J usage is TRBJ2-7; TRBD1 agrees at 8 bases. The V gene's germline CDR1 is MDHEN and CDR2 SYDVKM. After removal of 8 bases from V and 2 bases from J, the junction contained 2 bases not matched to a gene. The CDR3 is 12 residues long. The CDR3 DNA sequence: TGTGCCAGCTCGACAGGGGCCTACGAGCAGTACTTC. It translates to CASSTGAYEQYF.

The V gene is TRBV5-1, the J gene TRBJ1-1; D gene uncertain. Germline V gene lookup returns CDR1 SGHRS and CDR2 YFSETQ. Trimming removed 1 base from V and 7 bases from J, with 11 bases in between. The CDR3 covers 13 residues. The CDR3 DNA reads TGCGCCAGCAGCTTGCGCGAGGGAGATGAAGCTTTCTTT. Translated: CASSLREGDEAFF.

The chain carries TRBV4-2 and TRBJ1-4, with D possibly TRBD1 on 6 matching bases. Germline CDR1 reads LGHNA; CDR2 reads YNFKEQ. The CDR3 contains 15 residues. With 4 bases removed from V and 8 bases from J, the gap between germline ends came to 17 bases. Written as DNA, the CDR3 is TGTGCCAGCAGCCCGAACGCACAGGGACGAGAAAAACTGTTTTTT. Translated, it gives CASSPNAQGREKLFF.

The CDR3 here is CASSELDRDNEKLFF. CDR3 nucleotides: TGTGCCAGCAGCGAGTTAGACAGGGATAATGAAAAACTGTTTTTT. This sequence joins TRBV9 and TRBJ1-4; 7 nucleotides agree with TRBD1. V shed 3 bases and J 4 bases; nucleotides not matched to a gene: 6. This CDR3 region has 15 residues. The germline gives CDR1 SGDLS, CDR2 YYNGEE.

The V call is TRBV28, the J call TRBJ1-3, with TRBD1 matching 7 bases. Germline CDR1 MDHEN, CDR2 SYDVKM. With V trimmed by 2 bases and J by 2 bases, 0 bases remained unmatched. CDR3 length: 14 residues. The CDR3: CASSLQGAGNTIYF. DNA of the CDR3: TGTGCCAGCAGTTTACAGGGGGCTGGAAACACCATATATTTT.

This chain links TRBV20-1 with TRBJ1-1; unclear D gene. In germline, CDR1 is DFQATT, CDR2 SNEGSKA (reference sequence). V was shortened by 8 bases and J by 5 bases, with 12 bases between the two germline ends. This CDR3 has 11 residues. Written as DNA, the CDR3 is TGCAGTCCCACTCAGACAACTGAAGCTTTCTTT. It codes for CSPTQTTEAFF.

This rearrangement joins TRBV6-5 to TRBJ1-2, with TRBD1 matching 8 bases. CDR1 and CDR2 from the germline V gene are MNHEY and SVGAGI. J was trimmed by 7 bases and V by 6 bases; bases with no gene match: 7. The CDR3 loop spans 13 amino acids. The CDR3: CASRPGGLFGYTF. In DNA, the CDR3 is TGTGCCAGCAGGCCAGGGGGCCTTTTTGGCTACACCTTC.

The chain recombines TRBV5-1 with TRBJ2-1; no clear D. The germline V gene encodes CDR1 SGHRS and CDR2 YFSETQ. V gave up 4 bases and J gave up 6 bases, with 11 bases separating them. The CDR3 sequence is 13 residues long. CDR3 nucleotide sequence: TGCGCCAGCAGCGCTCCCCCGGTCAATGAGCAGTTCTTC. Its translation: CASSAPPVNEQFF.

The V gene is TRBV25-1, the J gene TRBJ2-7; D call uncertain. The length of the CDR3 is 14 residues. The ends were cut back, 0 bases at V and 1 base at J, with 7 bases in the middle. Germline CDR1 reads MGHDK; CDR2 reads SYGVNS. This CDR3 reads CASSEYGSSYEQYF. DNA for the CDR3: TGTGCCAGCAGTGAATATGGCTCTTCCTACGAGCAGTACTTC.

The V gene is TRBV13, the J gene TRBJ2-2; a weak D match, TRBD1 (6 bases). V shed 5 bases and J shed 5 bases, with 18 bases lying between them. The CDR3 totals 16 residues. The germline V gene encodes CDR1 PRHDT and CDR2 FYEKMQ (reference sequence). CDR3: CASSPARGMGTGELFF. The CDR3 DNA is TGTGCCAGCAGCCCCGCCAGGGGAATGGGTACCGGGGAGCTGTTTTTT. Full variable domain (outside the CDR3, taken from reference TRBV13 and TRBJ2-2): AAGVIQSPRHLIKEKRETATLKCYPIPRHDTVYWYQQGPGQDPQFLISFYEKMQSDKGSIPDRFSAQQFSDYHSELNMSSLELGDSALYFCASSPARGMGTGELFFGEGSRLTVL.

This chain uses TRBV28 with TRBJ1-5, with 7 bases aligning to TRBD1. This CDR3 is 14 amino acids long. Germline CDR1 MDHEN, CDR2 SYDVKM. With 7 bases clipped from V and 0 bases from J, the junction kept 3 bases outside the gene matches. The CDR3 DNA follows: TGTGCCAGCAATAGGGACAGTAGCAATCAGCCCCAGCATTTT. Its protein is CASNRDSSNQPQHF.

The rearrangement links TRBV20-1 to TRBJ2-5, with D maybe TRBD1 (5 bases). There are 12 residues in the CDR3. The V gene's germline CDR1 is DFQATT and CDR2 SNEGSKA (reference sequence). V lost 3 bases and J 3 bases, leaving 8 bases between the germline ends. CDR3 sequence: CSASSGKETQYF. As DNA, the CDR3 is TGCAGTGCTAGTTCAGGGAAAGAGACCCAGTACTTC.

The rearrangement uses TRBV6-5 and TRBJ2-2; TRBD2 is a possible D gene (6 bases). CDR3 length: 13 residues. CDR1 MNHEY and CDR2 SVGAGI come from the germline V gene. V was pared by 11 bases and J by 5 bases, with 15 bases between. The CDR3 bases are TGTGCCTTAGAGGGGAGGATTACCGGGGAGCTGTTTTTT. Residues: CALEGRITGELFF.

CDR3 coding DNA: TGTGCCACCAGTGACCCGTCGCAGGGTGGCACAGATACGCAGTATTTT. Translating it yields CATSDPSQGGTDTQYF. V usage is TRBV24-1 and J usage is TRBJ2-3; D may be TRBD1 (5 bases). V was shortened by 4 bases and J by 1 base, with 14 bases between the two germline ends. Germline values: CDR1 KGHDR, CDR2 SFDVKD. The CDR3 sequence is 16 residues long.

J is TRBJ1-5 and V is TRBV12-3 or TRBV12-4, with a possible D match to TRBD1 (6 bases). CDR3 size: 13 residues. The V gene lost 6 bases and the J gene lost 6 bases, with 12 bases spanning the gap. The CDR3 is CASSFGDIQPQHF. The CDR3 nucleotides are TGTGCCAGCAGCTTTGGGGACATTCAGCCCCAGCATTTT.